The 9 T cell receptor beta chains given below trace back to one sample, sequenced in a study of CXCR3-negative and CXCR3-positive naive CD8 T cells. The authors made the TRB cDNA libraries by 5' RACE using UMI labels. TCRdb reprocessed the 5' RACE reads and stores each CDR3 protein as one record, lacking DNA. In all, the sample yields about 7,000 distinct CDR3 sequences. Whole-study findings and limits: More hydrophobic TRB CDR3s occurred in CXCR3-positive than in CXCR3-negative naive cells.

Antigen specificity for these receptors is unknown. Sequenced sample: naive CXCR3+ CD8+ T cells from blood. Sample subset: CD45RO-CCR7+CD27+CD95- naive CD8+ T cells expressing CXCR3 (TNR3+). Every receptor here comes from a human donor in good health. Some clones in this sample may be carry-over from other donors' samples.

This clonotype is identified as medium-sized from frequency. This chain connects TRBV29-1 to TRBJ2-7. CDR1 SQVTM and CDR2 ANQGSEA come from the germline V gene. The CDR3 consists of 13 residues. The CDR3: CSVGIGRSYEQYF.

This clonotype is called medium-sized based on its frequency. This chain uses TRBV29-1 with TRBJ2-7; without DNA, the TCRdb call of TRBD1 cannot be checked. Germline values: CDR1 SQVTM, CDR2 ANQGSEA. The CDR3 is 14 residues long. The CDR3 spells CSVEMTGGFYEQYF.

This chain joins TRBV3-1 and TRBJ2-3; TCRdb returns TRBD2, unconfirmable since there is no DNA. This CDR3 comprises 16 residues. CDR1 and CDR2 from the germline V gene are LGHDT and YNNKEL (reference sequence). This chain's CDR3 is CASSQDMTTSSDTQYF.

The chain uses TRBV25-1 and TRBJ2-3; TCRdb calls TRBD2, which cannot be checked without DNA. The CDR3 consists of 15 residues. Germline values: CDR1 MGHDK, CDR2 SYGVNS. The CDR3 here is CASSEPRGRTDTQYF.

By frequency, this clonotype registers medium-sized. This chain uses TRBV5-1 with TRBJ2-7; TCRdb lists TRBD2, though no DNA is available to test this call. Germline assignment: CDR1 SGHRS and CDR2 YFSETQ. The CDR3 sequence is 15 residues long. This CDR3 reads CASSFTSGSSYEQYF.

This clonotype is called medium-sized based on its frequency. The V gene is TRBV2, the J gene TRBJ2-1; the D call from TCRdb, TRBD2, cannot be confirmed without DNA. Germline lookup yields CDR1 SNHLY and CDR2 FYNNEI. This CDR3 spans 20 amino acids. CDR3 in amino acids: CASSEPEKGTSGSLYNEQFF.

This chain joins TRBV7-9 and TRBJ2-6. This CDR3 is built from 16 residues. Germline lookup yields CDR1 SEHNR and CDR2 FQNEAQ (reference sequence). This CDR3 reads CASSSGQGFGANVLTF.

The chain's CDR3 is CDSSYRGNEQYF. The V gene is TRBV28, the J gene TRBJ2-7; TCRdb reports TRBD1, a call that lacks DNA to check it against. Germline loops: CDR1 MDHEN, CDR2 SYDVKM. The CDR3 runs 12 residues.

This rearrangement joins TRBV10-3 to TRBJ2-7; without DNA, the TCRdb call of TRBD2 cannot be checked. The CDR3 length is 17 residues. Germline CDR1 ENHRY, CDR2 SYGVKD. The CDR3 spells CAISVWGLAGSGHEQYF.